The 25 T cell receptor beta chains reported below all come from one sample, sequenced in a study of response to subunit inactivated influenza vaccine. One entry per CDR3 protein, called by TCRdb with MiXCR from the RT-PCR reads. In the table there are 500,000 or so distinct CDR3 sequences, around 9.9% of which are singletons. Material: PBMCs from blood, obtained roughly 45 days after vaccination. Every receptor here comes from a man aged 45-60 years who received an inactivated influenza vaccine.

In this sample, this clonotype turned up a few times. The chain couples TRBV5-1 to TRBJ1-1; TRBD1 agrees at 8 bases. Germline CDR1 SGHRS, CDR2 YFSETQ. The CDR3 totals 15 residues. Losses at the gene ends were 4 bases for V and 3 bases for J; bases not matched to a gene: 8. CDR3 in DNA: TGCGCCAGCAGCCCTAGCGGACAGGGCGACACTGAAGCTTTCTTT. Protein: CASSPSGQGDTEAFF.

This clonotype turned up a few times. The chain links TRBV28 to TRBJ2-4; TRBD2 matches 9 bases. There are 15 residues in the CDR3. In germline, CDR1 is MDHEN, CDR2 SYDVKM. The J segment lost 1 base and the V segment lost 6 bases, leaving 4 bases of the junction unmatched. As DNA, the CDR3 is TGTGCCAGCAGGCGGGGGGGCCGTGCCAAAAACATTCAGTACTTC. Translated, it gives CASRRGGRAKNIQYF.

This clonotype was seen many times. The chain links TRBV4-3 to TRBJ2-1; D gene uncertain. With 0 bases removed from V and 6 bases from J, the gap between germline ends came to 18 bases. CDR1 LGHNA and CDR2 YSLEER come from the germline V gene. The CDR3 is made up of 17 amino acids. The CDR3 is CASSQETRRNDANEQFF. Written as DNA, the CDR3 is TGCGCCAGCAGCCAAGAAACCCGGCGGAACGACGCCAATGAGCAGTTCTTC.

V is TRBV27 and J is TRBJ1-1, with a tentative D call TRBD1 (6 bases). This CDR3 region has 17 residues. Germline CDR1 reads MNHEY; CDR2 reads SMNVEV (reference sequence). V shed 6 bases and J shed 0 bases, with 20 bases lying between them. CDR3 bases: TGTGCCAGCAGAACGGACAGTAAGGGGTTCATGAACACTGAAGCTTTCTTT. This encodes CASRTDSKGFMNTEAFF.

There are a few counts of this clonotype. The CDR3 spells CSAGDVNNSPLHF. Here the CDR3 DNA reads TGCAGTGCTGGGGACGTGAATAATTCACCCCTCCACTTT. V usage is TRBV20-1 and J usage is TRBJ1-6, with D maybe TRBD1 (5 bases). The germline V gene encodes CDR1 DFQATT and CDR2 SNEGSKA (reference sequence). Trimming removed 5 bases at V and 5 bases at J, with 10 bases between. This CDR3 spans 13 amino acids.

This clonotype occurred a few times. The CDR3 spells CASSRGRDISGNTIYF. In DNA form, the CDR3 reads TGTGCCAGTAGTCGCGGCAGGGACATCTCTGGAAACACCATATATTTT. The chain is built from TRBV19 and TRBJ1-3; the D gene is possibly TRBD1 (6 bases). CDR1 is LNHDA, CDR2 SQIVND, per germline (reference sequence). V shed 5 bases and J shed 0 bases, with 14 bases lying between them. The length of the CDR3 is 16 residues.

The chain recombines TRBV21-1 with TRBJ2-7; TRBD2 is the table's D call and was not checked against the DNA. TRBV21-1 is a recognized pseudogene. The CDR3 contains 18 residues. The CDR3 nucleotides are TGTGCCAGCAGCAAAGACTGGCGGGAGGGCCTTAAACGCTACGAGCAGTACTTC. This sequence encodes CASSKDWREGLKRYEQYF.

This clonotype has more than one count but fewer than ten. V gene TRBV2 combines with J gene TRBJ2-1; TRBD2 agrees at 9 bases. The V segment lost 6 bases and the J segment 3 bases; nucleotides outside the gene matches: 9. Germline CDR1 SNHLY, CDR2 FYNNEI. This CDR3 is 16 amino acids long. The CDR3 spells CASSSVVAGVYNEQFF. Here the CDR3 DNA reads TGTGCCAGCAGCTCCGTGGTAGCGGGGGTCTACAATGAGCAGTTCTTC.

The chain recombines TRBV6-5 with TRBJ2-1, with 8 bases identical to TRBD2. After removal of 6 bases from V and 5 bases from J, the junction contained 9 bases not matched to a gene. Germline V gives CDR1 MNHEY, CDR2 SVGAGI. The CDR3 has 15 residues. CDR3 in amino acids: CASSLAGLPNNEQFF. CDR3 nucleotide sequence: TGTGCCAGCAGCTTAGCGGGACTTCCCAACAATGAGCAGTTCTTC.

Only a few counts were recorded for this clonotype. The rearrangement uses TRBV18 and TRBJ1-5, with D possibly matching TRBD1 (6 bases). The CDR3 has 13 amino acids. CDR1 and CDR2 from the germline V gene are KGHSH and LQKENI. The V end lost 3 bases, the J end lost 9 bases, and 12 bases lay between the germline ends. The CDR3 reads CASSPGTQSPQHF. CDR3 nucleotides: TGTGCCAGCTCACCCGGGACACAGTCGCCCCAGCATTTT.

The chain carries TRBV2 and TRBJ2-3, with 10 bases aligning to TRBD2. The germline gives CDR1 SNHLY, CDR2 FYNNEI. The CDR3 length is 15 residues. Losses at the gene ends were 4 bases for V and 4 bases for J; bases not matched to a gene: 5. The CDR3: CASSGASGSADTQYF. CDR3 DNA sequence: TGTGCCAGCAGTGGGGCTAGCGGGAGCGCAGATACGCAGTATTTT. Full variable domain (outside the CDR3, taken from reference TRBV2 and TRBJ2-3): EPEVTQTPSHQVTQMGQEVILRCVPISNHLYFYWYRQILGQKVEFLVSFYNNEISEKSEIFDDQFSVERPDGSNFTLKIRSTKLEDSAMYFCASSGASGSADTQYFGPGTRLTVL.

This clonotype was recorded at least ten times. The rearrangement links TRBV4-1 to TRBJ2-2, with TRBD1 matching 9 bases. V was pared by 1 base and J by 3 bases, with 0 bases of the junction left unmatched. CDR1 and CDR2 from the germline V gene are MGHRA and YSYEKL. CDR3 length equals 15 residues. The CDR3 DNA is TGCGCCAGCAGCCAAGGGGACAGGGACACCGGGGAGCTGTTTTTT. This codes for CASSQGDRDTGELFF.

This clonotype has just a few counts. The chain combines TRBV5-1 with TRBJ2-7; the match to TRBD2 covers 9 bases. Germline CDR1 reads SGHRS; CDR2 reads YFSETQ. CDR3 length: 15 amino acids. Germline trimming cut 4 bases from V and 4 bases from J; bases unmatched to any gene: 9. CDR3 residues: CASSVVSGRTYEQYF. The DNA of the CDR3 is TGCGCCAGCAGCGTGGTTAGCGGGAGAACGTACGAGCAGTACTTC.

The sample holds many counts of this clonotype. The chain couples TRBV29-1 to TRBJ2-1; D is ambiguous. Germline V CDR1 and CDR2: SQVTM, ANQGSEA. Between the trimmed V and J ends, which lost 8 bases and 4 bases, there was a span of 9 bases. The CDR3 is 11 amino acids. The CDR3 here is CSLDRYNEQFF. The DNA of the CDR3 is TGCAGCTTAGACCGGTACAATGAGCAGTTCTTC.

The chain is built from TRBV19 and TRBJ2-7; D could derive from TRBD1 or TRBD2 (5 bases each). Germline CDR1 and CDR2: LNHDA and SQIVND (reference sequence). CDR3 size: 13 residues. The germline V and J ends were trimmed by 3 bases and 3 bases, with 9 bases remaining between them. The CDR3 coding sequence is TGTGCCAGTAGTATCCGGGGCAACTACGAGCAGTACTTC. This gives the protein CASSIRGNYEQYF.

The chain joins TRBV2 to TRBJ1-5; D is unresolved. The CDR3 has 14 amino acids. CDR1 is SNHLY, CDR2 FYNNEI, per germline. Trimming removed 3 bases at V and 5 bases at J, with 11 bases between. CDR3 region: CASSDKNPDQPQHF. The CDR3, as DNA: TGTGCCAGCAGTGACAAAAACCCCGATCAGCCCCAGCATTTT.

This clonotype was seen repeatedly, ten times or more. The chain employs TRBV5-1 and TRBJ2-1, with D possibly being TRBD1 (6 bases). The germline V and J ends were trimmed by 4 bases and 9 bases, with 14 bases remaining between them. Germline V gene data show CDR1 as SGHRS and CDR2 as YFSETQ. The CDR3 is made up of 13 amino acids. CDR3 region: CASSLLQGGEQFF. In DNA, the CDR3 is TGCGCCAGCAGCCTACTCCAAGGGGGTGAGCAGTTCTTC. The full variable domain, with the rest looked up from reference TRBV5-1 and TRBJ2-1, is KAGVTQTPRYLIKTRGQQVTLSCSPISGHRSVSWYQQTPGQGLQFLFEYFSETQRNKGNFPGRFSGRQFSNSRSEMNVSTLELGDSALYLCASSLLQGGEQFFGPGTRLTVL.

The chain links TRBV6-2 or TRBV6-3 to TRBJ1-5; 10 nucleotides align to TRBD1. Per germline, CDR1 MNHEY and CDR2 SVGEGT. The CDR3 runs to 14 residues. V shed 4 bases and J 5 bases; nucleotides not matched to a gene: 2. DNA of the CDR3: TGTGCCAGCAGTTGGGACAGGGGATATCAGCCCCAGCATTTT. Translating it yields CASSWDRGYQPQHF.

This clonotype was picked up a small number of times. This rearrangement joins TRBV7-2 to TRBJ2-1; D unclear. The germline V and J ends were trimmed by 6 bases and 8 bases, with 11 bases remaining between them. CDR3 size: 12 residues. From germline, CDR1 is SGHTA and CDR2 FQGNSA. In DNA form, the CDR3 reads TGTGCCAGCAGGGCATCGGGCTATGAGCAGTTCTTC. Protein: CASRASGYEQFF.

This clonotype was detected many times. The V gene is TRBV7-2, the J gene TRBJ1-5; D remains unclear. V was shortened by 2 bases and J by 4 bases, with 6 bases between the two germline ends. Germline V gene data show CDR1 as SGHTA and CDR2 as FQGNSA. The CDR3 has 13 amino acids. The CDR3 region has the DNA TGTGCCAGCAGCTTAAAAGTTAATCAGCCCCAGCATTTT. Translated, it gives CASSLKVNQPQHF. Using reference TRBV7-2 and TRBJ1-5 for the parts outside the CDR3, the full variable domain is GAGVSQSPSNKVTEKGKDVELRCDPISGHTALYWYRQSLGQGLEFLIYFQGNSAPDKSGLPSDRFSAERTGGSVSTLTIQRTQQEDSAVYLCASSLKVNQPQHFGDGTRLSIL.

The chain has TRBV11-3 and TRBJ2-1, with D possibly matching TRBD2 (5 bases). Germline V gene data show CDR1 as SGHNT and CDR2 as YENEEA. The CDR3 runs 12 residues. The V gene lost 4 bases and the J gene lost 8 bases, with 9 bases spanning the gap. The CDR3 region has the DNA TGTGCCAGCAGCTCGGACGGGGATGAGCAGTTCTTC. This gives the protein CASSSDGDEQFF.

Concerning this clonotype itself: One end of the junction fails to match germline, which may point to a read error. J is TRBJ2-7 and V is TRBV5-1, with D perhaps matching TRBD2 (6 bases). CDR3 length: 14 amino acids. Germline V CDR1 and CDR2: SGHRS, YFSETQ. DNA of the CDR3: TGCGCCAGCAGCTTCCGGGACTCCTCCCACGAGCAGTACTTC. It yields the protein CASSFRDSSHEQYF.

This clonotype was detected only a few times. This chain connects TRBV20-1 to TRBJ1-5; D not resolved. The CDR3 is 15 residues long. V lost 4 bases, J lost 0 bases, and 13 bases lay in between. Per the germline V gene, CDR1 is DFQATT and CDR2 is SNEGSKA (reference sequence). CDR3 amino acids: CSANNDIISNQPQHF. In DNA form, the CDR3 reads TGCAGTGCTAACAATGACATTATTAGCAATCAGCCCCAGCATTTT.

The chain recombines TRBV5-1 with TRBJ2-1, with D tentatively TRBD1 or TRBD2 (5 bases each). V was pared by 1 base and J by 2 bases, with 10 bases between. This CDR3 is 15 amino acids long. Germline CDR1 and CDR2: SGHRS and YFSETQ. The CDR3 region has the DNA TGCGCCAGCAGCTTGATGGGGGACGCCTACAATGAGCAGTTCTTC. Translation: CASSLMGDAYNEQFF. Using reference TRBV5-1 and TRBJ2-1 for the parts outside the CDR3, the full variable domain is KAGVTQTPRYLIKTRGQQVTLSCSPISGHRSVSWYQQTPGQGLQFLFEYFSETQRNKGNFPGRFSGRQFSNSRSEMNVSTLELGDSALYLCASSLMGDAYNEQFFGPGTRLTVL.

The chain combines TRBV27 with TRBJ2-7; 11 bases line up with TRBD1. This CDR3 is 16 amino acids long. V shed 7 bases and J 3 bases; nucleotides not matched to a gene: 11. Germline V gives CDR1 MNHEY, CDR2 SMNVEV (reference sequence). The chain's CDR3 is CASTYGTGTGGYEQYF. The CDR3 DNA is TGTGCCAGCACGTACGGGACCGGGACAGGGGGCTACGAGCAGTACTTC.